Sequencing of this T cell receptor (beta chain) was carried out in a study of regulatory T cells in long-lasting Graves disease. The time point denotes: newly diagnosed GD, antithyroid drugs for less than 3 months. Preparation of the TCR library used RNA extracted from PBMCs. This clonotype was observed once. This may be a read error, as it is one base from a much larger clone. Investigators prepared the TCR beta libraries by applying iRepertoire HTBI primers and Arm-PCR of CDR3 regions. TCRdb recomputed calls from the multiplex PCR reads with MiXCR, one row per CDR3 protein. The table includes about 400,000 distinct CDR3 sequences, about 17% detected once. The CDR3 covers 13 residues. Losses at the gene ends were 6 bases for V and 6 bases for J; bases not matched to a gene: 0. CDR1 and CDR2 from the germline V gene are MDHEN and SYDVKM. The same specimen was also included in a second study, on T cells in Graves' hyperthyroidism and ophthalmopathy.

This sample comprised peripheral blood mononuclear cells (PBMCs), obtained at new diagnosis, from a patient treated with antithyroid drugs. This clonotype was sampled from a woman under 30 with Graves disease. J is TRBJ2-2 and V is TRBV28; 11 nucleotides agree with TRBD1. This chain's CDR3 is CASRGQGAGELFF. In nucleotides, the CDR3 is TGTGCCAGCAGGGGACAGGGGGCCGGGGAGCTGTTTTTT. The full variable domain, its missing parts supplied by reference TRBV28 and TRBJ2-2, is DVKVTQSSRYLVKRTGEKVFLECVQDMDHENMFWYRQDPGLGLRLIYFSYDVKMKEKGDIPEGYSVSREKKERFSLILESASTNQTSMYLCASRGQGAGELFFGEGSRLTVL.